Here is one T cell receptor beta chain with its context. Its target is not known. PCR primers comprised 60 Vbeta and 13 Jbeta primers. Generated by immunoSEQ multiplex PCR, the TCRdb table keeps only in-frame clones and is missing some. The data show 150,000 to 200,000 clones, about 77% seen once. This specimen belongs to a study of cytomegalovirus exposure and HLA in healthy donors. Study-wide findings and caveats: Presence/absence analyses assumed roughly uniform sequencing depth across donors, which may not hold. A later analysis linked a missense variant in DCLRE1C to the trimming of TCR beta V and J genes.

The CDR3 contains 12 residues. V gave up 8 bases and J gave up 5 bases, with 11 bases separating them. Germline CDR1 reads SGHTS; CDR2 reads YDEGEE. The chain recombines TRBV5-8 with TRBJ1-5; possibly TRBD1 for D (5 bases). Sequencing used PBMCs. This receptor was taken from a woman under 40 in good health and CMV-seropositive. The CDR3: CASTGMDQPQHF. The CDR3 DNA follows: TGTGCCAGTACAGGAATGGATCAGCCCCAGCATTTT.